Below are 16 T cell receptor beta chains sequenced from a single sample in a study of cytomegalovirus exposure and HLA in healthy donors. 60 Vbeta and 13 Jbeta primers were used in PCR. This table comes from immunoSEQ multiplex PCR, and its TCRdb copy is limited to in-frame clones, with some not included. The sample holds approximately 110,000 clones, nearly 85% seen once. The sequencing input was PBMCs. These receptors came from a man in his late teens or twenties in good health and CMV-seronegative.

This clone was counted once. This chain joins TRBV11-2 and TRBJ2-7, with TRBD2 identical over 15 bases. V was clipped by 5 bases and J by 1 base; unmatched bases: 6. The germline V gene encodes CDR1 SGHAT and CDR2 FQNNGV. The CDR3 has 17 amino acids. DNA for the CDR3: TGTGCCAGCAGCCCCGGACTAGCGGGAGGGATTTCCTACGAGCAGTACTTC. It yields the protein CASSPGLAGGISYEQYF.

The chain combines TRBV6-1 with TRBJ2-6; 7 bases line up with TRBD1. The CDR3 loop spans 17 amino acids. V lost 4 bases and J lost 3; bases outside the gene matches: 9. The germline CDR1 and CDR2 sequences are MNHNS and SASEGT. CDR3 DNA sequence: TGTGCCAGCAGTGCGGGACAGCTCTCCCTTGGGGCCAACGTCCTGACTTTC. It specifies CASSAGQLSLGANVLTF.

This chain joins TRBV5-6 and TRBJ2-5; possibly TRBD1 for D (5 bases). Germline V lookup: CDR1 SGHDT, CDR2 YYEEEE. This CDR3 has 16 amino acids. V lost 0 bases and J lost 5, with 17 bases in between. The CDR3 loop reads CASSLGGRAYYETQYF. DNA for the CDR3: TGTGCCAGCAGCTTGGGGGGCAGGGCATATTACGAGACCCAGTACTTC.

V gene TRBV4-1 combines with J gene TRBJ2-5; weak D call: TRBD2 (6 bases). Germline V gene sequence: CDR1 MGHRA, CDR2 YSYEKL. V lost 1 base to trimming and J lost 7 bases, with 13 bases between them. This CDR3 spans 14 amino acids. CDR3 DNA sequence: TGCGCCAGCAGCCAAGTTGGCGGGACGGGGACCCAGTACTTC. It is translated as CASSQVGGTGTQYF.

As for this clone: The identical CDR3 is also encoded by other nucleotide sequences in the sample. The gene calls are TRBV25-1 and TRBJ2-1; TRBD2 matches 8 bases. There are 16 residues in the CDR3. Trimming took 4 bases from V and 8 from J; bases not matched to a gene: 13. CDR1 is MGHDK, CDR2 SYGVNS, per germline. The CDR3 loop is CASSALGLAGAYEQFF. The CDR3 nucleotides read TGTGCCAGCAGTGCCTTAGGACTAGCAGGAGCCTATGAGCAGTTCTTC. Filled out from reference TRBV25-1 and TRBJ2-1, the complete variable domain reads EADIYQTPRYLVIGTGKKITLECSQTMGHDKMYWYQQDPGMELHLIHYSYGVNSTEKGDLSSESTVSRIRTEHFPLTLESARPSHTSQYLCASSALGLAGAYEQFFGPGTRLTVL.

The CDR3 sequence is CASSPRLAGGSYEQYF. As DNA, the CDR3 is TGTGCCAGCAGTCCCAGACTAGCGGGAGGGTCCTACGAGCAGTACTTC. The chain uses TRBV27 and TRBJ2-7; 14 bases fit TRBD2. V was pared by 5 bases and J by 1 base, with 4 bases of the junction left unmatched. The germline V gene encodes CDR1 MNHEY and CDR2 SMNVEV (reference sequence). The length of the CDR3 is 16 residues.

This chain uses TRBV29-1 with TRBJ2-7; 7 bases map to TRBD2. CDR1 and CDR2 (germline): SQVTM, ANQGSEA. Germline trimming cut 0 bases from V and 6 bases from J; bases unmatched to any gene: 8. This CDR3 has 14 amino acids. The CDR3 region has the DNA TGCAGCGTTGAAGAAGGAGGGAGGGTTCCCGAGCAGTACTTC. Translating it yields CSVEEGGRVPEQYF.

The chain joins TRBV4-3 to TRBJ2-7, with a tentative D call TRBD1 (6 bases). V was shortened by 4 bases and J by 1 base, with 11 bases between the two germline ends. The CDR3 consists of 14 residues. Germline CDR1 LGHNA, CDR2 YSLEER. CDR3: CASSPAQGSYEQYF. The CDR3 bases are TGCGCCAGCAGCCCCGCCCAGGGGTCCTACGAGCAGTACTTC.

The chain has TRBV15 and TRBJ1-1; D unclear. With 1 base removed from V and 8 bases from J, the gap between germline ends came to 11 bases. Germline V lookup: CDR1 LNHNV, CDR2 YYDKDF (reference sequence). The CDR3 loop spans 13 amino acids. The CDR3 loop is CATSRGRTEEAFF. In DNA form, the CDR3 reads TGTGCCACCAGCAGAGGCCGAACAGAGGAAGCTTTCTTT.

The chain employs TRBV4-3 and TRBJ1-5; D is ambiguous. Trimming removed 0 bases at V and 7 bases at J, with 13 bases between. Germline loops: CDR1 LGHNA, CDR2 YSLEER. The CDR3 contains 15 residues. CDR3 in DNA: TGCGCCAGCAGCCAAGATCCGGGGTTGGGGCAGCCCCAGCATTTT. Protein product: CASSQDPGLGQPQHF.

V usage is TRBV18 and J usage is TRBJ1-2; D is ambiguous. The V and J ends lost 3 bases and 0 bases respectively, with 8 bases between them. This CDR3 spans 14 amino acids. Germline lookup yields CDR1 KGHSH and CDR2 LQKENI. Here the CDR3 DNA reads TGTGCCAGCTCACCGGTTAACTCTAACTATGGCTACACCTTC. Its translation: CASSPVNSNYGYTF.

The chain uses TRBV27 and TRBJ1-2, with 8 bases identical to TRBD1. With 4 bases clipped from V and 2 bases from J, the junction kept 3 bases outside the gene matches. The V gene's germline CDR1 is MNHEY and CDR2 SMNVEV (reference sequence). The CDR3 runs 14 residues. The CDR3 loop reads CASSSAGGNYGYTF. The CDR3 nucleotides read TGTGCCAGCAGTTCAGCAGGGGGCAACTATGGCTACACCTTC.

The chain joins TRBV6-6 to TRBJ2-6, with TRBD1 as a possible D gene (5 bases). CDR3 length equals 15 residues. Trimming removed 2 bases from V and 4 bases from J, with 9 bases in between. Germline V lookup: CDR1 MNHNY, CDR2 SVGAGI (reference sequence). The CDR3 nucleotides are TGTGCCAGCAGTTACGCCAGGGCAGGGGCCAACGTCCTGACTTTC. As protein: CASSYARAGANVLTF.

The chain links TRBV6-5 to TRBJ2-5; 8 bases are a match to TRBD1. After removal of 8 bases from V and 5 bases from J, the junction contained 7 bases not matched to a gene. Germline V lookup: CDR1 MNHEY, CDR2 SVGAGI. The CDR3 is 13 residues long. The DNA for the CDR3 is TGTGCCAGCCTCAAACAGGGGGTCGAGACCCAGTACTTC. It is translated as CASLKQGVETQYF.

To note about this clone: A junction end diverges from the germline sequence, so it may reflect a read error. The chain carries TRBV7-9 and TRBJ1-2; D may be TRBD1 (5 bases). The CDR3 covers 16 residues. CDR1 is SEHNR, CDR2 FQNEAQ, per germline (reference sequence). This CDR3 is CSSSSPPDTANYGYTF. The CDR3 DNA reads as TGTTCCAGCAGCTCCCCCCCGGACACAGCTAACTATGGCTACACCTTC.

The chain employs TRBV6-6 and TRBJ1-1; TRBD1 agrees at 8 bases. CDR3 length: 15 amino acids. V was clipped by 2 bases and J by 5 bases; unmatched bases: 7. The germline gives CDR1 MNHNY, CDR2 SVGAGI (reference sequence). CDR3 region: CASSYRDRRGTEAFF. CDR3 DNA: TGTGCCAGCAGTTACCGGGACAGGCGGGGGACTGAAGCTTTCTTT.